A selection of T cell receptor beta chains follows, all from one sample in a study of T-cell reconstitution after alpha-beta-depleted transplantation in children. MiXCR, run by TCRdb on the PCR reads, gives a single entry per CDR3 protein. The sample carries under 750,000 distinct CDR3 sequences, 23% recorded once. The sample here was PBMCs, mostly from graft donor cells, taken 360 days after TCRalphabeta/CD19-depleted stem cell transplant. These receptors were collected from a boy less than two years old who had a stem cell transplant for acute myeloid leukemia, so the T cells may come from the graft donor. The CDR3 runs from the conserved cysteine through the conserved F or W. A D gene is named only where the DNA matches it firmly. Rows give clone size only sometimes, using once, few, many, or a class for an expanded clone.

DNA,CDR3,V,D,size,J
TGCAGTGCCCCGAAACAGGGTAGGCGATACAATGAGCAGTTCTTC,CSAPKQGRRYNEQFF,TRBV20-1,.,.,TRBJ2-1
TGCAGTGCTAGCGGCCCTGGGGACCTAGCCAAAAACATTCAGTACTTC,CSASGPGDLAKNIQYF,TRBV20-1,.,few,TRBJ2-4
TGTGCCAGCAGGCAGGGACAGGTCCCCACTGACGGGCAGTTCTTC,CASRQGQVPTDGQFF,TRBV28,TRBD1,.,TRBJ2-1
TGTGCCAGCAGCTTAGATTTCCACAGCGACTATGGCTACACCTTC,CASSLDFHSDYGYTF,TRBV7-2,.,few,TRBJ1-2
TGTGCCAGCAGCGCGGACAGATACGAGCAGTACTTC,CASSADRYEQYF,TRBV7-9,.,many,TRBJ2-7
TGCGCCAGCAGCCAAATTAGCGGGGGGATATACAATGAGCAGTTCTTC,CASSQISGGIYNEQFF,TRBV4-1,TRBD2,many,TRBJ2-1
TGTGCCAGCAGTTATGCGGGGCCTGGGCCTGGAAACACCATATATTTT,CASSYAGPGPGNTIYF,TRBV6-5,.,few,TRBJ1-3
TGCAGTGCTAGTCCCTCTCGCGGGGGAAGCACAGATACGCAGTATTTT,CSASPSRGGSTDTQYF,TRBV20-1,TRBD2,many,TRBJ2-3
TGCAGTGCCACCGGGACAGGGTCGAAACTGTTTTTT,CSATGTGSKLFF,TRBV20-1,TRBD1,few,TRBJ1-4
TGCAGTGCTTCGAGACAGGGGGTCATAGATACGCAGTATTTT,CSASRQGVIDTQYF,TRBV20-1,TRBD1,.,TRBJ2-3
TGTGCCAGCAGCTGCCCCGGGACAGAGAGCTCCTACGAGCAGTACTTC,CASSCPGTESSYEQYF,TRBV7-3,TRBD1,.,TRBJ2-7
TGCAGCGTTGTCACCCGATTGACTCATAGCTACACCTTC,CSVVTRLTHSYTF,TRBV29-1,.,many,TRBJ1-2
TGTGCCAGCACTATGGACGGGACTTCAGATACGCAGTATTTT,CASTMDGTSDTQYF,TRBV6-5,.,.,TRBJ2-3
TGTGCCAGCAACCAGGGCCTCACAGATACGCAGTATTTT,CASNQGLTDTQYF,TRBV2,.,.,TRBJ2-3
TGTGCCAGCAGTCGGACAGGAAGAGTCGATGGCTACACCTTC,CASSRTGRVDGYTF,TRBV2,TRBD1,.,TRBJ1-2
TGTGCCAGCAGCGGTCAGGATACGCAGTATTTT,CASSGQDTQYF,TRBV6-5,.,many,TRBJ2-3
TGTGCCAGCAGCCAAGAGGGGACTAGTACCAATGAGCAGTTCTTC,CASSQEGTSTNEQFF,TRBV4-2,TRBD2,.,TRBJ2-1
TGCAGCGTTGAGTTCGGACACACCCAAGAGACCCAGTACTTC,CSVEFGHTQETQYF,TRBV29-1,.,.,TRBJ2-5
TGTGCCAGCAGTTTAGACGTAACTGGGAATGAGCAGTTCTTC,CASSLDVTGNEQFF,TRBV28,.,.,TRBJ2-1
TGCAGTGCTAGAGCAACAGGCGACTCCTACAATGAGCAGTTCTTC,CSARATGDSYNEQFF,TRBV20-1,.,.,TRBJ2-1
TGCGCCAGCAGACCAGGAGTTACAGATACGCAGTATTTT,CASRPGVTDTQYF,TRBV5-1,.,.,TRBJ2-3
TGTGCCAGCAGCTCCAGTACTTATGGCTACACCTTC,CASSSSTYGYTF,TRBV7-2,.,.,TRBJ1-2
TGTGCCAGCAGCTTACCGGGGCGTGGATATGAGCAGTTCTTC,CASSLPGRGYEQFF,TRBV7-2,.,many,TRBJ2-1
TGTGCCAGCACCTCCGGGACAGGTTACAATGAGCAGTTCTTC,CASTSGTGYNEQFF,TRBV6-1,TRBD1,many,TRBJ2-1
TGCGCCAGCAGCTTGGTGGTTAGCTCACCCCTCCACTTT,CASSLVVSSPLHF,TRBV5-1,.,.,TRBJ1-6
TGCAGTGCTAGGGACAGGTGGGGGGGGTCTAATGAAAAACTGTTTTTT,CSARDRWGGSNEKLFF,TRBV20-1,TRBD1,few,TRBJ1-4
TGCAGTGCTATCGGACTAGCGGCGATCCAAGAGACCCAGTACTTC,CSAIGLAAIQETQYF,TRBV20-1,TRBD2,.,TRBJ2-5
TGCAGCGTGACAACTGGGAGTACTGAAGCTTTCTTT,CSVTTGSTEAFF,TRBV29-1,.,.,TRBJ1-1
TGCAGTGCTAGACTACCCGGGACAGGGCATGAAAAACTGTTTTTT,CSARLPGTGHEKLFF,TRBV20-1,TRBD1,.,TRBJ1-4
TGTGCCAGCAGTCTCCGACTAGCGGACTACGAGCAGTACTTC,CASSLRLADYEQYF,TRBV12-3/TRBV12-4,TRBD2,many,TRBJ2-7
TGCAGTGCTGTCCCCCTTGGAGAGCAGTACTTC,CSAVPLGEQYF,TRBV20-1,.,.,TRBJ2-7
TGTGCTAGTGGGGCGGGGGTTTCCAATCAGCCCCAGCATTTT,CASGAGVSNQPQHF,TRBV12-5,.,.,TRBJ1-5
TGTGCCAGCAGCCAGGGTTCTTGGGAAAAACTGTTTTTT,CASSQGSWEKLFF,TRBV12-3/TRBV12-4,.,few,TRBJ1-4
TGTGCCAGCAGTTCCCCTACAGGGGAAACTGAAGCTTTCTTT,CASSSPTGETEAFF,TRBV6-5,TRBD1,.,TRBJ1-1
TGTGCCAGCAGTTACGGGGGCAGTATGAACACTGAAGCTTTCTTT,CASSYGGSMNTEAFF,TRBV6-5,.,few,TRBJ1-1
TGTGCCAGCAGCTTTACAGCTAGCACAGATACGCAGTATTTT,CASSFTASTDTQYF,TRBV7-8,.,many,TRBJ2-3
TGCGCCAGCAGTGAAGGTTACGAGCAGTACTTC,CASSEGYEQYF,TRBV25-1,.,many,TRBJ2-7
TGTGCCAGCAGCCCCGAGCAGAGCAATCAGCCCCAGCATTTT,CASSPEQSNQPQHF,TRBV12-3/TRBV12-4,.,few,TRBJ1-5
TGTGCCAGCAACCCTGGGACAGTCCGGATGAACACTGAAGCTTTCTTT,CASNPGTVRMNTEAFF,TRBV7-9,TRBD1,.,TRBJ1-1
TGTGCCAGCAGGGGAGGGGACAGGACCGGGGAGCTGTTTTTT,CASRGGDRTGELFF,TRBV6-1,.,.,TRBJ2-2
TGCAGCGCAGGACAGCGTAACACAGATACGCAGTATTTT,CSAGQRNTDTQYF,TRBV29-1,.,many,TRBJ2-3
TGTGCCAGCAGTTTGGGGTCGGGCGGAAGCTCCTACAATGAGCAGTTCTTC,CASSLGSGGSSYNEQFF,TRBV12-3/TRBV12-4,.,many,TRBJ2-1
TGCGCCAGCAGCTTACCAGGGAACACCGGGGAGCTGTTTTTT,CASSLPGNTGELFF,TRBV5-1,.,.,TRBJ2-2
TGTGCCAGCACCCCGGGTCCGCCTCTGGATACGCAGTATTTT,CASTPGPPLDTQYF,TRBV12-3/TRBV12-4,.,few,TRBJ2-3
TGTGCCAGCAGCTTAGGTCTACTCGGACGGATTAACTATGGCTACACCTTC,CASSLGLLGRINYGYTF,TRBV7-9,.,.,TRBJ1-2
TGCAGCGTTGAGAGGGGGTGGTACAATGAGCAGTTCTTC,CSVERGWYNEQFF,TRBV29-1,.,many,TRBJ2-1
TGCAGTTTCCACCGGGAAGAGTATGGCTACACCTTC,CSFHREEYGYTF,TRBV20-1,.,many,TRBJ1-2
TGCGCCAGCAGACTGGGACAGTCCTACAATGAGCAGTTCTTC,CASRLGQSYNEQFF,TRBV5-1,TRBD1,few,TRBJ2-1
TGTGCCAGCAGTTCGGATACTAGCGGGGCTTACAATGAGCAGTTCTTC,CASSSDTSGAYNEQFF,TRBV6-5,TRBD2,.,TRBJ2-1
TGTGCCAGCAGTTTGGTAGCGGGGGGCCAAGTTGGTGAGCAGTTCTTC,CASSLVAGGQVGEQFF,TRBV6-5,TRBD2,.,TRBJ2-1
TGTGCCAGCAGCGACCAGGGGGGGCAGTATTTT,CASSDQGGQYF,TRBV7-9,.,many,TRBJ2-3
TGTGCCAGCTTTCATACTAGCTCATTGAGTCATGAGCAGTTCTTC,CASFHTSSLSHEQFF,TRBV3-1,.,many,TRBJ2-1
TGCGCCAGCAGCCAAGATGGGACAGATACGCAGTATTTT,CASSQDGTDTQYF,TRBV4-3,.,many,TRBJ2-3
TGTGCCAGCAGTAGACAACAGGGGGGCAATCAGCCCCAGCATTTT,CASSRQQGGNQPQHF,TRBV6-1,TRBD1,few,TRBJ1-5
TGTGCCAGCAGTTCCCCCTGGGGTAGCGGGACCGGGGAGCTGTTTTTT,CASSSPWGSGTGELFF,TRBV12-3/TRBV12-4,TRBD2,many,TRBJ2-2
TGTGCCAGCAGCCCCGAACTCGGGAGATCAGATACGCAGTATTTT,CASSPELGRSDTQYF,TRBV5-6,.,few,TRBJ2-3
TGCAGCGCTCCTCCCCTCGCCCCATCGGGGGGCAATCAGCCCCAGCATTTT,CSAPPLAPSGGNQPQHF,TRBV29-1,.,.,TRBJ1-5